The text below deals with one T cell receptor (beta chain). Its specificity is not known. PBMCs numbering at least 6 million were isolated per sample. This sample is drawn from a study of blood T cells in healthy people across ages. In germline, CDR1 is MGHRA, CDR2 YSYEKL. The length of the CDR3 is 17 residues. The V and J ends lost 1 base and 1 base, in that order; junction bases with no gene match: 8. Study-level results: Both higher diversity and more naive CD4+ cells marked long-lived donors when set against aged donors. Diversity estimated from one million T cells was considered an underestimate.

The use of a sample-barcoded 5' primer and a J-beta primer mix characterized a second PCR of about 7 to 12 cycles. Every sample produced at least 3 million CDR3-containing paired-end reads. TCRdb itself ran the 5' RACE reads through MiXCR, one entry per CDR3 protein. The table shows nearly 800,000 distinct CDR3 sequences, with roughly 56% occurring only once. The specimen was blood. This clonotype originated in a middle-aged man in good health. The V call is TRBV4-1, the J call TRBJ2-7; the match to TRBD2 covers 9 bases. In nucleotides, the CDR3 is TGCGCCAGCAGCCAAGGGGGTGGGCTAGCGGGATCCTACGAGCAGTACTTC. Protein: CASSQGGGLAGSYEQYF.